The 25 T cell receptor beta chains presented below share a single source sample, sequenced in a study of T cell repertoires in cytomegalovirus infection. TCRdb fed the reads into MiXCR, producing one record per CDR3 protein. The repertoire has roughly 180,000 distinct CDR3 sequences, roughly 17% of them found once; the top ten carry about 25%. Input material: CD8+ T cells from PBMCs. The origin of the receptors is a human donor in good health (CMV status not recorded). Some clones in this sample may be carry-over from other donors' samples.

A few counts support this clonotype. V is TRBV5-1 and J is TRBJ2-7; D is uncertain. CDR3 length: 14 amino acids. V was clipped by 0 bases and J by 2 bases, with 9 bases between them. Per germline, CDR1 SGHRS and CDR2 YFSETQ. CDR3 bases: TGCGCCAGCAGCTTGGAGAACTTTGCCTACGAGCAGTACTTC. Amino acids: CASSLENFAYEQYF. Full variable domain (rest looked up from reference TRBV5-1 and TRBJ2-7): KAGVTQTPRYLIKTRGQQVTLSCSPISGHRSVSWYQQTPGQGLQFLFEYFSETQRNKGNFPGRFSGRQFSNSRSEMNVSTLELGDSALYLCASSLENFAYEQYFGPGTRLTVT.

This clonotype came up many times. V usage is TRBV12-3 or TRBV12-4 and J usage is TRBJ2-3, with D tentatively TRBD1 or TRBD2 (5 bases each). V lost 1 base and J 3 bases, leaving 8 bases between the germline ends. This CDR3 is 14 amino acids long. Here the CDR3 reads CASSLGGATDTQYF. The CDR3 DNA is TGTGCCAGCAGTTTAGGAGGGGCTACAGATACGCAGTATTTT.

There are a few counts of this clonotype. The rearrangement joins TRBV7-6 to TRBJ2-1; 12 bases map to TRBD2. CDR1 and CDR2 (germline): SGHVS, FNYEAQ. The J segment lost 8 bases and the V segment lost 5 bases, leaving 4 bases of the junction unmatched. The CDR3 is 14 amino acids. CDR3 in DNA: TGTGCCAGCAGCACTAGCGGGGGGAACGATGAGCAGTTCTTC. This codes for CASSTSGGNDEQFF. Variable domain in full (rest from reference TRBV7-6 and TRBJ2-1): GAGVSQSPRYKVTKRGQDVALRCDPISGHVSLYWYRQALGQGPEFLTYFNYEAQQDKSGLPNDRFSAERPEGSISTLTIQRTEQRDSAMYRCASSTSGGNDEQFFGPGTRLTVL.

This clonotype was observed a handful of times. For the CDR3, the DNA is TGTGCCAGCAGCCGACCGGGAGCAACTAATGAAAAACTGTTTTTT. Its translation is CASSRPGATNEKLFF. V usage is TRBV7-9 and J usage is TRBJ1-4; the D is unclear. V was cut by 5 bases and J by 0 bases, with 10 bases left in between. The CDR3 extends over 15 amino acids. CDR1 is SEHNR and CDR2 is FQNEAQ in the germline V gene (reference sequence).

The table lists this clonotype with a few counts. J is TRBJ1-6 and V is TRBV6-4; D perhaps matches TRBD1 (5 bases). The V gene lost 10 bases and the J gene lost 4 bases, with 14 bases spanning the gap. Germline V gene lookup returns CDR1 MRHNA and CDR2 SNTAGT. The CDR3 runs 14 residues. This CDR3 is CATGAASYNSPLHF. The CDR3 DNA is TGTGCCACCGGGGCAGCTTCTTATAATTCACCCCTCCACTTT.

The chain carries TRBV6-6 and TRBJ2-7, with D possibly matching TRBD1 (6 bases). In germline, CDR1 is MNHNY, CDR2 SVGAGI (reference sequence). V was pared by 4 bases and J by 0 bases, with 16 bases between. There are 16 residues in the CDR3. The DNA for the CDR3 is TGTGCCAGCAGTTTCGTTTCAGGGGCCCGCTCCTACGAGCAGTACTTC. Its protein is CASSFVSGARSYEQYF.

The sample holds a few counts of this clonotype. The chain couples TRBV4-1 to TRBJ1-5; D perhaps matches TRBD1 (5 bases). Trimming left V 0 bases short and J 4 bases short, with 13 bases between. The germline CDR1 and CDR2 sequences are MGHRA and YSYEKL. The CDR3 contains 16 residues. The chain's CDR3 is CASSQDQGFGNQPQHF. The CDR3, as DNA: TGCGCCAGCAGCCAAGATCAGGGTTTCGGGAATCAGCCCCAGCATTTT.

The chain uses TRBV6-8 and TRBJ1-2; D is perhaps TRBD1 (5 bases). The V end was cut by 2 bases, the J end by 4 bases, with 11 bases between. The CDR3 runs 14 residues. Germline lookup yields CDR1 MNHGY and CDR2 SAAAGT. In DNA, the CDR3 is TGTGCCAGCAGTTACAGGGGAGCGGTCTATGGCTACACCTTC. Its translation is CASSYRGAVYGYTF.

The table lists this clonotype with many counts. The rearrangement links TRBV7-9 to TRBJ1-6; perhaps TRBD1 as D (6 bases). V dropped 4 bases and J dropped 7 bases, with 23 bases sitting between them. The V gene's germline CDR1 is SEHNR and CDR2 FQNEAQ (reference sequence). The CDR3 loop spans 18 amino acids. CDR3 DNA sequence: TGTGCCAGCAGCTCGAAATATCGGGACATCGAGAGAAATTCACCCCTCCACTTT. It encodes CASSSKYRDIERNSPLHF. The full variable domain, with the rest looked up from reference TRBV7-9 and TRBJ1-6, is DTGVSQNPRHKITKRGQNVTFRCDPISEHNRLYWYRQTLGQGPEFLTYFQNEAQLEKSRLLSDRFSAERPKGSFSTLEIQRTEQGDSAMYLCASSSKYRDIERNSPLHFGNGTRLTVT.

This clonotype was detected ten times or more. This chain links TRBV7-6 with TRBJ2-2, with D possibly matching TRBD1 (5 bases). Germline V CDR1 and CDR2: SGHVS, FNYEAQ. CDR3 length equals 13 residues. Trimming stripped 5 bases from V and 6 bases from J, with 10 bases between. CDR3 protein: CASSPGRAGELFF. The CDR3 DNA follows: TGTGCCAGCAGCCCCGGCAGGGCCGGGGAGCTGTTTTTT. Variable domain in full (rest from reference TRBV7-6 and TRBJ2-2): GAGVSQSPRYKVTKRGQDVALRCDPISGHVSLYWYRQALGQGPEFLTYFNYEAQQDKSGLPNDRFSAERPEGSISTLTIQRTEQRDSAMYRCASSPGRAGELFFGEGSRLTVL.

This chain uses TRBV20-1 with TRBJ1-4; no clear D gene. Germline lookup yields CDR1 DFQATT and CDR2 SNEGSKA (reference sequence). Trimming stripped 1 base from V and 0 bases from J, with 6 bases between. CDR3 length: 14 amino acids. As DNA, the CDR3 is TGCAGTGCTAGAGGAGCTGCAACTAATGAAAAACTGTTTTTT. This translates into CSARGAATNEKLFF.

The table lists this clonotype with a few counts. The rearrangement joins TRBV9 to TRBJ2-1; possible D gene TRBD1, 6 bases. The CDR3 runs 15 residues. V lost 0 bases and J 4 bases, leaving 11 bases between the germline ends. Germline CDR1 SGDLS, CDR2 YYNGEE. The CDR3 coding sequence is TGTGCCAGCAGCGTAGGGGCAGGGGCATACAATGAGCAGTTCTTC. Translation gives CASSVGAGAYNEQFF.

The chain is built from TRBV12-5 and TRBJ2-7; no clear D gene. Germline V gene lookup returns CDR1 LGHNT and CDR2 FRNRAP. The CDR3 runs 13 residues. With 3 bases removed from V and 2 bases from J, the gap between germline ends came to 8 bases. The CDR3 DNA reads TGTGCTAGTGGTTTAGGGCCTGCCTACGAGCAGTACTTC. Translated, it gives CASGLGPAYEQYF.

This clonotype was picked up a small number of times. J is TRBJ1-2 and V is TRBV19; D ambiguous. V was cut by 5 bases and J by 3 bases, with 13 bases left in between. In germline, CDR1 is LNHDA, CDR2 SQIVND (reference sequence). This CDR3 spans 14 amino acids. The CDR3 DNA reads as TGTGCCAGTAGTTTGGTACCGGCCGACTATGGCTACACCTTC. Its translation: CASSLVPADYGYTF. Full variable domain (outside the CDR3, taken from reference TRBV19 and TRBJ1-2): DGGITQSPKYLFRKEGQNVTLSCEQNLNHDAMYWYRQDPGQGLRLIYYSQIVNDFQKGDIAEGYSVSREKKESFPLTVTSAQKNPTAFYLCASSLVPADYGYTFGSGTRLTVV.

In this sample, this clonotype turned up a few times. V usage is TRBV15 and J usage is TRBJ2-3; D gene uncertain. Trimming cost V 4 bases and J 0 bases, with 14 bases left between them. The germline V gene encodes CDR1 LNHNV and CDR2 YYDKDF (reference sequence). CDR3 length: 16 residues. The CDR3 DNA follows: TGTGCCACCAGCATTGGCCTTTCCTCTAGCACAGATACGCAGTATTTT. It specifies CATSIGLSSSTDTQYF.

This clonotype was observed a few times. This rearrangement joins TRBV4-3 to TRBJ1-1; 7 bases align to TRBD1. V lost 4 bases and J lost 0; bases outside the gene matches: 5. The CDR3 length is 15 residues. Germline V CDR1 and CDR2: LGHNA, YSLEER. Here the CDR3 DNA reads TGCGCCAGCAGCCTGGGACAGAGCATGAACACTGAAGCTTTCTTT. Translation gives CASSLGQSMNTEAFF.

In its sample, this clonotype was seen a few times. This sequence joins TRBV6-8 and TRBJ1-2, with D possibly being TRBD1 (6 bases). Trimming removed 6 bases at V and 4 bases at J, with 9 bases between. The CDR3 has 12 amino acids. Looked up from germline, CDR1 is MNHGY and CDR2 is SAAAGT. The CDR3 DNA sequence: TGTGCCAGCAGAGGACAGATCTATGGCTACACCTTC. Translation gives CASRGQIYGYTF.

The chain has TRBV5-6 and TRBJ2-3; D is tentatively TRBD1 or TRBD2 (5 bases each). V was clipped by 5 bases and J by 6 bases, with 19 bases between them. The CDR3 consists of 15 residues. The germline CDR1 and CDR2 sequences are SGHDT and YYEEEE. CDR3: CASRLRDGESDTQYF. The CDR3 DNA follows: TGTGCCAGCAGGCTCCGGGACGGGGAATCGGATACGCAGTATTTT.

This clonotype was detected a few times. The chain links TRBV3-1 to TRBJ2-5; 7 bases match TRBD2. Germline V CDR1 and CDR2: LGHDT, YNNKEL (reference sequence). There are 15 residues in the CDR3. J gave up 3 bases and V 2 bases, and 6 bases lay outside the gene matches. Here the CDR3 DNA reads TGTGCCAGCAGCCAATATGGACTAGTCAAAGAGACCCAGTACTTC. Translation: CASSQYGLVKETQYF.

The sample holds a few counts of this clonotype. The J gene is TRBJ2-1, the V gene TRBV7-8; 8 nucleotides align to TRBD2. Germline V gene lookup returns CDR1 SGHVS and CDR2 FQNEAQ. V trimming: 1 base; J trimming: 4 bases; junction bases outside the gene matches: 6. The CDR3 runs to 16 residues. For the CDR3, the DNA is TGTGCCAGCAGCTTAGAACCGGGGGGGCTTTACAATGAGCAGTTCTTC. Translated: CASSLEPGGLYNEQFF.

V gene TRBV5-1 combines with J gene TRBJ2-1; no clear D gene. Germline V CDR1 and CDR2: SGHRS, YFSETQ. The CDR3 is made up of 13 amino acids. The V and J ends lost 5 bases and 0 bases respectively, with 6 bases between them. The CDR3 nucleotides read TGCGCCAGCAGTCATGTCTCCTACAATGAGCAGTTCTTC. It specifies CASSHVSYNEQFF.

The chain employs TRBV7-2 and TRBJ2-7; the D is unclear. The CDR3 has 14 amino acids. V was shortened by 5 bases and J by 3 bases, with 14 bases between the two germline ends. Germline loops: CDR1 SGHTA, CDR2 FQGNSA. CDR3: CASSPRTDDYEQYF. CDR3 DNA: TGTGCCAGCAGCCCCAGGACGGACGACTACGAGCAGTACTTC.

The chain recombines TRBV19 with TRBJ2-7, with TRBD2 matching 9 bases. V lost 3 bases and J lost 2; bases outside the gene matches: 11. This CDR3 has 17 amino acids. Germline CDR1 reads LNHDA; CDR2 reads SQIVND (reference sequence). The CDR3 loop is CASSIGAGGTVTYEQYF. CDR3 bases: TGTGCCAGTAGTATCGGGGCGGGAGGGACGGTGACCTACGAGCAGTACTTC.

This clonotype was detected a few times. J is TRBJ1-4 and V is TRBV4-1; D gene unclear. The CDR3 sequence is 18 residues long. CDR1 and CDR2 (germline): MGHRA, YSYEKL. Between the trimmed V and J ends, which lost 4 bases and 0 bases, there was a span of 18 bases. The CDR3 DNA reads TGCGCCAGCAGCCTTAGAGAAGACATCCGTGCAACTAATGAAAAACTGTTTTTT. It yields the protein CASSLREDIRATNEKLFF.

The chain links TRBV12-3 or TRBV12-4 to TRBJ1-1; a weak D match, TRBD1 (5 bases). CDR3 size: 13 residues. V lost 6 bases, J lost 6 bases, and 14 bases lay in between. The CDR3 bases are TGTGCCAGCAGCTGGACATCTGGGGCTGAAGCTTTCTTT. Its protein product is CASSWTSGAEAFF.